Included here is one TCR beta chain sequence, with context. CDR1 SGHRS and CDR2 YFSETQ come from the germline V gene. Losses at the gene ends were 4 bases for V and 2 bases for J; bases not matched to a gene: 7. The CDR3 loop spans 15 amino acids. Division of CD4+ cells produced a CD45RA+ naive subset and a CD45RA-negative memory subset. This entry is derived from a study of shared clonotypes between healthy human individuals. In the original workflow: ImmunoSEQ gave junction-only sequences without quality scores, so filtering differed. Libraries were prepared by immunoSEQ multiplex PCR; TCRdb keeps only in-frame clonotypes and omits some of them. V, J and clone size are those of that table, while D and trimming were read from the DNA. Here the sample spans over a million clones, around 98% being singletons.

The chain employs TRBV5-1 and TRBJ2-5; 8 bases fit TRBD1. Sequencing used naive CD4+ T cells sorted from blood. Regarding subset: CD45RA+ positively selected. The clonotype was recovered from a man aged 25 to 40 in good health. This CDR3 reads CASSRTGSLQETQYF. The CDR3 DNA follows: TGCGCCAGCAGCCGGACAGGGAGCCTTCAAGAGACCCAGTACTTC.